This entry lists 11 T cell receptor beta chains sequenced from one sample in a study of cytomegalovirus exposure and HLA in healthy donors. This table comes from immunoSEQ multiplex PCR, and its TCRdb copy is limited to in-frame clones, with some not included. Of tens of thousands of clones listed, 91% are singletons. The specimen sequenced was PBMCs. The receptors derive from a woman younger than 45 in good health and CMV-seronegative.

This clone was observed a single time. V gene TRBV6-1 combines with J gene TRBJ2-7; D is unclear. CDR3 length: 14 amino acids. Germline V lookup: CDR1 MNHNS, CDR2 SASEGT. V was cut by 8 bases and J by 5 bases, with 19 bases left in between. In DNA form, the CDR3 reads TGTGCCAGCCATGCTCCGGCGCCGGCGGACGAGCAGTACTTC. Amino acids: CASHAPAPADEQYF.

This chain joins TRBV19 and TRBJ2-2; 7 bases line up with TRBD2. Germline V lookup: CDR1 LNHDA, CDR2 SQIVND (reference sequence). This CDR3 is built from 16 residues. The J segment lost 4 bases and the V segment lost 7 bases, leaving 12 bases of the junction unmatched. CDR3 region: CASMAGLPSGTGELFF. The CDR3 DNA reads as TGTGCCAGTATGGCCGGACTTCCTAGCGGCACCGGGGAGCTGTTTTTT.

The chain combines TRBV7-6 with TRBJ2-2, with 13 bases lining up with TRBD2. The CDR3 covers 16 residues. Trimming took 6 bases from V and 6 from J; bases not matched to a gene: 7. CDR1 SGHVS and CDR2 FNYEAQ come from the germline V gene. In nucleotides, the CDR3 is TGTGCCAGCAGTCCCCGGACTAGCGGGAGCCCCGGGGAGCTGTTTTTT. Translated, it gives CASSPRTSGSPGELFF.

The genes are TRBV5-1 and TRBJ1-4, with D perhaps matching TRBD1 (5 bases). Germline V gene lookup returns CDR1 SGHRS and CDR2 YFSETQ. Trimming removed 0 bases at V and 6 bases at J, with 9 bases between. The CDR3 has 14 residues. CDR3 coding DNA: TGCGCCAGCAGCTTGGAGCGGGGCGATGAAAAACTGTTTTTT. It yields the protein CASSLERGDEKLFF.

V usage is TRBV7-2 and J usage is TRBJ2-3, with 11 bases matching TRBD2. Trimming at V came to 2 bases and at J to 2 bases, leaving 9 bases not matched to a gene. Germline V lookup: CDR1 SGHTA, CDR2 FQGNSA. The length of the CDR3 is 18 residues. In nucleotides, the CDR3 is TGTGCCAGCAGCTTACGCAGCAGACTAGCGGGATTCACAGATACGCAGTATTTT. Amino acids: CASSLRSRLAGFTDTQYF.

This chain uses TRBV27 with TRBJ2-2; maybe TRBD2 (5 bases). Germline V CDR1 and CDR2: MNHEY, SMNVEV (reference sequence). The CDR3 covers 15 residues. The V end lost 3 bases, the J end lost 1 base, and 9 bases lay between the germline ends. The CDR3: CASSFYGVNTGELFF. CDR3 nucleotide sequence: TGTGCCAGCAGTTTTTACGGGGTGAACACCGGGGAGCTGTTTTTT.

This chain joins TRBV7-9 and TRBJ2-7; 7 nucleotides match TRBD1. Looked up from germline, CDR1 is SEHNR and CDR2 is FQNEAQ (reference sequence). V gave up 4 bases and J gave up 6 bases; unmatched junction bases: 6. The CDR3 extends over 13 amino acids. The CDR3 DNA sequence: TGTGCCAGCAGCTCTCAGGGGGATGTCGAGCAGTACTTC. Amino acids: CASSSQGDVEQYF.

In DNA form, the CDR3 reads TGTGCCAGCGCAATGAGTTCGGGAAAAGAGACCCAGTACTTC. Translated, it gives CASAMSSGKETQYF. This chain links TRBV18 with TRBJ2-5; weak D call: TRBD2 (5 bases). CDR1 KGHSH and CDR2 LQKENI come from the germline V gene. The CDR3 sequence is 14 residues long. V dropped 8 bases and J dropped 3 bases, with 16 bases sitting between them.

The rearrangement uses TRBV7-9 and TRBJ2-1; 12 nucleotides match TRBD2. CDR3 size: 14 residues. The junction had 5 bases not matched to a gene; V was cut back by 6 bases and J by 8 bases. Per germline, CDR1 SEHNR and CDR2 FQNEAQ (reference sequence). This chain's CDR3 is CASRSSGRAHEQFF. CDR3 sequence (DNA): TGTGCCAGCAGGTCTAGCGGGAGGGCACATGAGCAGTTCTTC.

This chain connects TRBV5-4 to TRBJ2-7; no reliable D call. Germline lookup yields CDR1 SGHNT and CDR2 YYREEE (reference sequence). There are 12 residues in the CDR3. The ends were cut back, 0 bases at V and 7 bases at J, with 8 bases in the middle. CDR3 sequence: CASSLGGGEQYF. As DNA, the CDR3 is TGTGCCAGCAGCTTGGGAGGTGGGGAGCAGTACTTC.

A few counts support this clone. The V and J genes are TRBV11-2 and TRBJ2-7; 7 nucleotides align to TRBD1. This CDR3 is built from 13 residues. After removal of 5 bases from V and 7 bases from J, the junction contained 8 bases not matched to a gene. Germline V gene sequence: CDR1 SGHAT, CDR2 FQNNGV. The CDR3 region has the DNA TGTGCCAGCAGCACAGACAGGGTGAGGGAGCAGTACTTC. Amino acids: CASSTDRVREQYF.